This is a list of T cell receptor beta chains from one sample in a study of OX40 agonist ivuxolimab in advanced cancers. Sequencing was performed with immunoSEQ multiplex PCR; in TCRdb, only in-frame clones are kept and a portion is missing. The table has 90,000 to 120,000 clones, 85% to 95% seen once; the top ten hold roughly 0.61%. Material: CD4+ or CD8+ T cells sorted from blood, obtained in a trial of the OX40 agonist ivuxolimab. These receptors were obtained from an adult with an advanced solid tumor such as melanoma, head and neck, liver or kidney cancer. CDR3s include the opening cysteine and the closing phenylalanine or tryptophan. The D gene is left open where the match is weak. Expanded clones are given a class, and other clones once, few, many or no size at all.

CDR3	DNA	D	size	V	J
CASARSNIQYF	TGTGCCAGCGCCCGGTCAAACATTCAGTACTTC	.	.	TRBV2	TRBJ2-4
CASSPTSGRGNNEQFF	TGTGCCAGCAGCCCGACTAGCGGGAGGGGCAACAATGAGCAGTTCTTC	TRBD2	once	TRBV25-1	TRBJ2-1
CASSPLGGVSSYNEQFF	TGTGCCAGCAGCCCCCTGGGGGGAGTAAGCTCCTACAATGAGCAGTTCTTC	.	.	TRBV7-3	TRBJ2-1
CSVGPGSYEQYF	TGCAGCGTTGGTCCGGGATCCTACGAGCAGTACTTC	.	.	TRBV29-1	TRBJ2-7
CASSLGGRQGNYGYTF	TGTGCCAGCAGCTTAGGGGGGCGACAGGGTAACTATGGCTACACCTTC	TRBD1	.	TRBV7-9	TRBJ1-2
CASSDSVNRIYNEQFF	TGTGCCAGCAGTGACTCAGTGAATCGGATTTACAATGAGCAGTTCTTC	.	.	TRBV6-4	TRBJ2-1
CASSQDAGFGNTIYF	TGCGCCAGCAGCCAAGATGCAGGGTTTGGAAACACCATATATTTT	.	.	TRBV4-1	TRBJ1-3
CASTRTPSLAKNIQYF	TGTGCCAGCACCCGGACACCATCCCTAGCCAAAAACATTCAGTACTTC	.	.	TRBV25-1	TRBJ2-4
CASSPFGTGNEKLFF	TGTGCCAGCAGCCCCTTCGGGACAGGGAATGAAAAACTGTTTTTT	TRBD1	.	TRBV7-8	TRBJ1-4
CASSQEPTPPLHF	TGCGCCAGCAGCCAAGAACCCACGCCACCCCTCCACTTT	.	.	TRBV4-1	TRBJ1-6
CASSFYGGYTF	TGTGCCAGCAGTTTCTATGGGGGCTACACCTTC	.	.	TRBV6-6	TRBJ1-2
CASKTQGLRNTGELFF	TGTGCCAGCAAAACCCAGGGACTTCGGAACACCGGGGAGCTGTTTTTT	.	.	TRBV2	TRBJ2-2
CASSSWDREKTYTF	TGTGCCAGCAGCTCGTGGGACAGGGAAAAGACTTACACCTTC	TRBD1	.	TRBV7-6	TRBJ1-2
CASSQSNRGEFF	TGCGCCAGCAGTCAATCAAACCGAGGGGAGTTCTTC	.	few	TRBV23-1	TRBJ2-1
CASSLAGNGYTF	TGTGCCAGCAGCTTGGCAGGAAATGGCTACACCTTC	.	.	TRBV5-5	TRBJ1-2
CASSAGQGANEKLFF	TGTGCCAGTAGTGCTGGACAGGGGGCGAATGAAAAACTGTTTTTT	TRBD1	.	TRBV19	TRBJ1-4
CASSQTRVSSYNEQFF	TGTGCCAGCTCACAAACGAGGGTCTCCTCCTACAATGAGCAGTTCTTC	.	.	TRBV18	TRBJ2-1
CASGGQGVGTDTQYF	TGCGCCAGCGGCGGACAGGGGGTTGGGACAGATACGCAGTATTTT	TRBD1	.	TRBV5-1	TRBJ2-3
CASSLGLLDPNNEQFF	TGCGCCAGCAGCTTGGGGTTGCTAGATCCAAACAATGAGCAGTTCTTC	.	.	TRBV5-1	TRBJ2-1
CASSEAYNSPLHF	TGTGCCAGCAGTGAAGCGTATAATTCACCCCTCCACTTT	.	.	TRBV6-4	TRBJ1-6
CASSLGAGANVLTF	TGTGCCAGCAGCTTAGGGGCTGGGGCCAACGTCCTGACTTTC	.	.	TRBV5-4	TRBJ2-6
CASSESGLAGVNTGELFF	TGTGCCAGCAGTGAATCTGGACTAGCGGGAGTTAACACCGGGGAGCTGTTTTTT	TRBD2	.	TRBV25-1	TRBJ2-2
CASSSRDHTGELFF	TGTGCCAGTAGTAGCCGGGACCACACCGGGGAGCTGTTTTTT	.	.	TRBV19	TRBJ2-2
CASRRDDYNEQFF	TGTGCCAGCAGAAGGGATGACTACAATGAGCAGTTCTTC	.	.	TRBV6-5	TRBJ2-1
CASTMVTSRTEAFF	TGTGCCAGTACCATGGTGACCTCTCGCACTGAAGCTTTCTTT	.	.	TRBV19	TRBJ1-1
CASSLAGLETQYF	TGCGCCAGCAGCTTGGCGGGGTTGGAGACCCAGTACTTC	.	.	TRBV5-1	TRBJ2-5
CSVEDRTGSDGYTF	TGCAGCGTTGAAGACAGGACAGGGTCTGACGGCTACACCTTC	TRBD1	.	TRBV29-1	TRBJ1-2
CAISESSYEQYF	TGTGCCATCAGTGAGTCCAGCTACGAGCAGTACTTC	.	.	TRBV10-3	TRBJ2-7
CASSHRQTNEKLFF	TGTGCCAGCAGCCACCGACAGACTAATGAAAAACTGTTTTTT	.	.	TRBV11-2	TRBJ1-4
CASSLIGQAPDEQFF	TGTGCCAGCAGCTTGATCGGACAGGCCCCCGATGAGCAGTTCTTC	TRBD1	.	TRBV5-5	TRBJ2-1
CASSLITGTAYNEQFF	TGTGCCAGCAGCTTGATTACCGGGACAGCCTACAATGAGCAGTTCTTC	TRBD1	.	TRBV7-3	TRBJ2-1
CASSIAPLSGNTIYF	TGTGCCAGTAGTATCGCACCCCTCTCTGGAAACACCATATATTTT	.	.	TRBV19	TRBJ1-3
CASSPQSTNEKLFF	TGTGCCAGCTCGCCACAGTCAACTAATGAAAAACTGTTTTTT	.	.	TRBV18	TRBJ1-4
CARSLRGRVTEAFF	TGTGCCAGAAGCTTACGGGGGCGCGTCACTGAAGCTTTCTTT	.	.	TRBV7-5	TRBJ1-1
CASSYTGGLGQETQYF	TGCGCCAGCAGCTATACTGGGGGCCTGGGCCAAGAGACCCAGTACTTC	.	.	TRBV5-1	TRBJ2-5
CAWSYGGVTDTQYF	TGTGCCTGGAGTTACGGGGGTGTCACAGATACGCAGTATTTT	.	.	TRBV30	TRBJ2-3
CAISESADSYSGYTF	TGTGCCATCAGTGAGTCCGCCGACAGTTACTCTGGCTACACCTTC	.	.	TRBV10-3	TRBJ1-2
CASSFKALGGGYTF	TGCGCCAGCAGCTTTAAGGCCCTTGGGGGTGGCTACACCTTC	.	.	TRBV5-1	TRBJ1-2
CASSVTSSTDMQYF	TGTGCCAGCAGCGTGACTTCCTCTACAGATATGCAGTATTTT	.	.	TRBV9	TRBJ2-3
CASSGGGNQPQHF	TGCGCCAGCTCTGGAGGGGGGAATCAGCCCCAGCATTTT	.	few	TRBV10-1	TRBJ1-5
CASSVGGQGNEQFF	TGTGCCAGCAGCGTAGGGGGACAGGGGAATGAGCAGTTCTTC	TRBD1	.	TRBV9	TRBJ2-1
CASSPNRDKRNTEAFF	TGCGCCAGCAGCCCTAACAGGGATAAGAGGAACACTGAAGCTTTCTTT	.	.	TRBV5-1	TRBJ1-1
CASSVRGTEAFF	TGTGCCAGCAGTGTCCGGGGAACTGAAGCTTTCTTT	.	.	TRBV2	TRBJ1-1
CASSPDGGDLRRQYF	TGTGCCAGCAGCCCCGATGGGGGGGACCTAAGGCGTCAGTACTTC	TRBD2	.	TRBV6-5	TRBJ2-7
CAYPTGLTSAGLYGYTF	TGTGCCTACCCGACAGGGTTGACCTCTGCAGGCCTCTATGGCTACACCTTC	TRBD1	once	TRBV30	TRBJ1-2
CASSLVSLGTYNEQFF	TGTGCCAGCAGCTTAGTTTCCCTTGGAACCTACAATGAGCAGTTCTTC	.	once	TRBV7-6	TRBJ2-1
CASSVGAGRVSGNTIYF	TGTGCCAGCAGCGTAGGGGCAGGGAGGGTATCTGGAAACACCATATATTTT	.	.	TRBV9	TRBJ1-3
CASSPKDRVSGYTF	TGTGCCAGCTCACCGAAGGACAGGGTATCAGGCTACACCTTC	TRBD1	.	TRBV18	TRBJ1-2
CASSSGLAGYTDTQYF	TGTGCCAGCAGCTCCGGACTAGCGGGGTACACAGATACGCAGTATTTT	TRBD2	.	TRBV7-9	TRBJ2-3
CATSRGGRVGELTQYF	TGTGCCACCAGCAGAGGGGGTAGGGTAGGGGAGCTGACCCAGTACTTC	.	.	TRBV15	TRBJ2-5
CASSVQTDTQYF	TGTGCCAGCAGCGTTCAGACAGATACGCAGTATTTT	.	.	TRBV2	TRBJ2-3
CASSPRHLATNEKLFF	TGTGCCAGTAGTCCGAGACACCTCGCAACTAATGAAAAACTGTTTTTT	.	.	TRBV19	TRBJ1-4
CASSLEGDNFEAFF	TGTGCCAGCAGCTTAGAAGGGGACAACTTTGAAGCTTTCTTT	.	.	TRBV11-3	TRBJ1-1
CASSETDYTEAFF	TGCGCCAGCAGTGAGACAGACTACACTGAAGCTTTCTTT	.	.	TRBV10-2	TRBJ1-1